Listed below are T cell receptor beta chains from one sample, sequenced in a study of cytomegalovirus exposure and HLA in healthy donors. TCRdb's table, derived via immunoSEQ multiplex PCR, lists solely in-frame clones and lacks some. The sample carries around 170,000 clones, approximately 84% recorded once. Source material: PBMCs. These receptors were obtained from a woman in her fifties or sixties in good health and CMV-seropositive. Both conserved end residues are part of each CDR3. D genes are given only for firm matches. Clone size is not always given. Where it is, it says once, few, many or a class for expanded clones.

>TRBJ2-7|.|TRBD1|TRBV9
TGTGCCAGCAGCGTAGGTCAGGGGGCCGCCTACGAGCAGTACTTC
CASSVGQGAAYEQYF
>TRBJ1-1|few|TRBD1|TRBV18
TGTGCCAGCTCACTGGACAGGGGGGATACTGAAGCTTTCTTT
CASSLDRGDTEAFF
>TRBJ2-2|.|.|TRBV7-7
TGTGCTAGCAGTACGAACACCGGGGAGCTGTTTTTT
CASSTNTGELFF
>TRBJ1-6|.|.|TRBV13
TGTGCCAGCAGCTTAGGCCTGATATGCCAGAGGATCTATAATTCACCCCTCCACTTT
CASSLGLICQRIYNSPLHF
>TRBJ2-2|.|.|TRBV7-2
TGTGCCAGCAGCTTGTTGGGGGCCGGTCTTGACGGGGAGCTGTTTTTT
CASSLLGAGLDGELFF
>TRBJ1-5|.|.|TRBV6-5
TGTGCCAGCAGTGCAGGGGTCAGTAGCAATCAGCCCCAGCATTTT
CASSAGVSSNQPQHF
>TRBJ1-2|.|TRBD1|TRBV2
TGTGCCAGCAGTGAGGACCTAGGGGGCGGCTACACCTTC
CASSEDLGGGYTF
>TRBJ1-1|.|.|TRBV20-1
TGCAGTGCTTCCCAGCCGGAAGCGGCTTTCTTT
CSASQPEAAFF
>TRBJ2-1|.|TRBD2|TRBV7-6
TGTGCCAGCAGCTTTAGTAGCGGGGGGGCGTCCTACAATGAGCAGTTCTTC
CASSFSSGGASYNEQFF
>TRBJ2-3|.|TRBD1|TRBV7-7
TGTGCTAGCAGCTTAGGGACAGGACACACAGATACGCAGTATTTT
CASSLGTGHTDTQYF
>TRBJ1-2|.|TRBD1|TRBV10-2
TGCGCCAGCAGTGAGTCATACAGGGGAAAAGGTGGCTACACCTTC
CASSESYRGKGGYTF
>TRBJ2-7|.|.|TRBV5-1
TGCGCCAGCAGCTTGGCCATTCATGACGAGCAGTACTTC
CASSLAIHDEQYF
>TRBJ1-5|.|.|TRBV19
TGTGCCAGTAGACGCGACAGGTTTTGGCCCCAGCATTTT
CASRRDRFWPQHF
>TRBJ1-1|.|TRBD1|TRBV7-2
TGTGCCAGCAGCCGTTGGACAGGGGATACTGAAGCTTTCTTT
CASSRWTGDTEAFF
>TRBJ2-5|.|.|TRBV7-7
TGTGCTAGCAGCTTATCGGGATATGGAGAGACCCAGTACTTC
CASSLSGYGETQYF
>TRBJ2-7|.|.|TRBV2
TGTGCCGGTCAAGGGGGGGGTTCCTACGAGCAGTACTTC
CAGQGGGSYEQYF
>TRBJ2-7|once|TRBD2|TRBV2
TGTGCCAGCAGTCCTAGCGGGGGACCCACCTACGAGCAGTACTTC
CASSPSGGPTYEQYF
>TRBJ1-4|.|.|TRBV27
TGTGCCAGCAGTTTTAATGGCCCTAATGAAAAACTGTTTTTT
CASSFNGPNEKLFF
>TRBJ2-1|.|TRBD2|TRBV7-8
TGTGCCAGCAGCTTAGGAGCCCTAGCGGGGGGTTCCTACAATGAGCAGTTCTTC
CASSLGALAGGSYNEQFF
>TRBJ2-2|few|.|TRBV4-1
TGCGCCAGCAGCCAAGCAACAGAACGAAGAATGTTTTTT
CASSQATERRMFF
>TRBJ2-7|.|TRBD1|TRBV7-2
TGTGCCAGCAGCTTAGCCGAACCGGACAGGGCAAGAGGCTACGAGCAGTACTTC
CASSLAEPDRARGYEQYF
>TRBJ1-5|.|.|TRBV9
TGTGCCAGCAGCGCCCTCCATACTACCTTTATCTTAAATCAGCCCCAGCATTTT
CASSALHTTFILNQPQHF
>TRBJ2-2|once|TRBD2|TRBV6-5
TGTGCCAGCAGTTACTCACGGGGGGCCGGGGAGCTGTTTTTT
CASSYSRGAGELFF
>TRBJ2-7|once|TRBD1|TRBV7-3
TGTGCCAGCAGCTTTGGACAGGTAGTCAATAATTACTCCTACGAGCAGTACTTC
CASSFGQVVNNYSYEQYF
>TRBJ2-1|.|TRBD2|TRBV6-6
TGTGCCAGCAGCCCGGGGGGGCCCTCCTACAATGAGCAGTTCTTC
CASSPGGPSYNEQFF
>TRBJ1-1|.|TRBD1|TRBV7-8
TGTGCCAGCAGCTTAGACAGGGGGCTCACTGAAGCTTTCTTT
CASSLDRGLTEAFF
>TRBJ2-2|.|TRBD1|TRBV7-2
TGTGCCAGCAGACCGCCGGGACAGGGGTTGAACACCGGGGAGCTGTTTTTT
CASRPPGQGLNTGELFF
>TRBJ2-2|.|TRBD1|TRBV5-1
TGCGCCACTGGACAGGGGATGAACACCGGGGAGCTGTTTTTT
CATGQGMNTGELFF
>TRBJ1-1|.|TRBD1|TRBV4-2
TGTGCCAGCAGTTACACATCTACAGGGGACACTGAAGCTTTCTTT
CASSYTSTGDTEAFF
>TRBJ2-7|.|TRBD1|TRBV27
TGTGCCAGCAGTTTCACAGGGGGCTACGAGCAGTACTTC
CASSFTGGYEQYF
>TRBJ1-5|once|.|TRBV18
TGTGCCAGCTCTCAAATGGCAGGGTCGGATCAGCCCCAGCATTTT
CASSQMAGSDQPQHF